A single T cell receptor beta chain is shown here with its context. Its specific antigen is unknown. In total, approximately 690 healthy bone marrow donors made up the cohort. At the time of sampling, all cohort members were nominally healthy, though unrecorded immune exposures were likely present. The donor tested CMV seronegative, placing the donor among the 350 or so seronegative members of the cohort. A peripheral blood sample was provided by each donor, and peripheral blood mononuclear cells were used for TCR beta sequencing. Genomic DNA was extracted from the blood cell samples with the Qiagen DNeasy Blood Extraction Kit. Preparation of the library involved the immunoSEQ multiplex PCR assay. For the multiplex PCR, a mixture combining 60 forward primers for TCR Vbeta segments and 13 reverse primers for TCR Jbeta segments was used. Amplification of the CDR3 region of rearranged TCR beta genes was performed with a multiplex PCR assay on genomic DNA. The Illumina HiSeq System was used to sequence the amplified TCR beta libraries as 87-base-pair reads. As for how the authors treated the data: A later analysis tallied around 87 million unique TCR beta chains across the 666 repertoires, and about 12 million of those chains were shared by two or more donors. A nearest-neighbor algorithm error-corrected the raw reads and collapsed the reads into unique sequences, merging closely related sequences to remove PCR and sequencing errors. CDR3 sequences were aligned to IMGT reference sequences to assign V, D and J gene segments. For a sequence to be retained, a match of at least six nucleotides to both a V gene segment and a J gene segment was required. A rearrangement counted as productive if the CDR3 had no stop codons and remained in frame with V and J, and every other rearrangement counted as non-productive. Following IMGT convention, CDR3 was defined as the stretch from the second conserved V-encoded cysteine to the conserved J-encoded phenylalanine. The earlier analysis of approximately 500 of the donors excluded sequences that lacked an unambiguous match to a single V gene segment. In an earlier analysis of several hundred of the donors, V segments were called functional above 56.7% productive rearrangements and were called segregating when the between-donor standard deviation exceeded 5%. To diagnose cytomegalovirus status from the catalog of TCR beta chain sequences, a statistical classification framework was built. A later analysis assigned V and J genes by comparing TCR nucleotide sequences with IMGT/GENE-DB human TR gene sequences. Using the TCRdist pipeline, a later analysis assigned CDR3 sequences along with most-parsimonious VDJ recombination scenarios. In a later analysis, each TCR beta chain was defined by its CDR3 amino acid sequence together with its V-gene family, and reads lacking a unique V-gene family were excluded. In a later analysis, 500 to 650 highly shared, low-generation-probability nucleotide sequences were removed to address suspected cross-contamination and a sequencing artifact. In a later analysis, a clonal expansion index was calculated for each public chain from normalized within-repertoire ranks of inferred template counts. A later analysis computed generation probabilities with a VDJ recombination model fitted to out-of-frame rearrangements, and checked the results against IGoR. A later analysis scored TCR-TCR, TCR-HLA and TCR-CMV co-occurrence with hypergeometric tests, applying a repertoire-size bias correction to TCR pairs. False discovery rates were estimated in a later analysis by permuting HLA or CMV assignments 20 times. In a later analysis, co-occurring TCRs were grouped using DBSCAN, with TCRdist sequence similarity added in when clustering inside HLA-allele-positive subsets. Repertoires with fewer than 30,000 or more than 120,000 public chains were left out of co-occurrence clustering, as were five repertoires with anomalous nucleotide sharing. TCRdb obtained this table from immuneACCESS and retained in-frame rearrangements with V and J assigned. These tables miss some clones; where compared with another copy, unresolved V genes account for less than half of the shortfall, and the remainder is unexplained. V and J calls and clone size are copied from that table; D and trimming were computed from the DNA. The sample table on file contains tens of thousands of clones. The top ten clonotypes cover approximately 6.8% of the sample.

These data originate in a study of cytomegalovirus exposure and HLA in healthy donors (dated by TCRdb to about 2017). Context from the whole study: In an earlier analysis of some 550 of the donors, 276 Gb of sequence data and 95 million to 130 million unique TCR beta sequences from about 179 million T cells were reported. About 310 gigabases of sequencing data and approximately 80 million unique TCR sequences were included in an early release covering about 600 HLA-typed donors. Of the 300 to 450 genotyped donors, 65% to 90% were placed in the genetic ancestry cluster associated with self-reported Caucasian donors. The study aimed to test whether cataloging public T cell receptors could reveal signatures of past pathogen exposure. Using immunosequencing, the study profiled T cell repertoires from 640 or so subjects and related those repertoires to cytomegalovirus serostatus. In addition to the first cohort of hundreds of subjects, a separate validation cohort of some 120 different subjects was used. High-throughput TCR immunosequencing, statistical association of individual TCRs with disease status, and machine learning were combined to predict cytomegalovirus infection status. In a later analysis, previously published TCR beta repertoires from several hundred donors were re-analyzed and high-resolution HLA genotyping was added so that TCR occurrence patterns could be studied. Rather than using new phenotypic data, the later analysis identified candidate immune exposures from TCR beta sequences and from how often those sequences occurred across donors. To decide whether each TCR beta V gene segment behaved as functional or pseudogenic, an earlier analysis of approximately 620 of the donors relied on high-throughput TCR beta sequencing. Donor age, sex, ethnicity and CMV serostatus were compiled together with the repertoire data. In a later genetic analysis, genome-wide SNP genotypes for about three fifths of the roughly 670 donors were used, and that subset was treated as a discovery cohort. Every discovery cohort repertoire had been produced on one sequencing platform. HLA typing covered class I and class II loci at four-digit resolution. The number of donors typed differed by locus, with 629-630 for A, B, C, DRB1 and DQB1, around 500 for DQA1, about 610 for DPA1, and 472 for DPB1. Because of strong linkage in the cohort, a few DR-DQ haplotypes were treated as single units for association and clustering. Across 300 to 500 genotyped donors of the cohort, an average of roughly 200,000 unique TCR beta nucleotide sequences per donor were sequenced, and roughly 17% of those sequences were non-productive.

Results and caveats for the whole study, not just this receptor: V-gene and J-gene trimming of TCR beta chains was associated with a missense DCLRE1C variant in a later genetic analysis, and the association was replicated in an independent cohort. The authors suggested that the approach could potentially be extended to other disease states and immunological phenotypes. Only TCR beta chains were sequenced in this cohort, and the absence of alpha or paired-chain data limited detectable features. In a later analysis, HLA-associated TCR beta chains were found to be more clonally expanded and to have lower generation probabilities than equally common non-associated chains. Because HLA typing was missing for some donors at each locus, association tests included only the typed subset. Sequencing depth was assumed to be roughly uniform across donors in the presence/absence analyses, though that assumption may not hold. According to a later analysis, most CMV-associated TCR beta chains appeared to be HLA-restricted, and the HLA associations seemed to be driven largely by CMV exposure. The earlier analysis of a few hundred of the donors excluded 15 to 20 rarely observed V segments, including chromosome 9 orphons, because counts were too low. In the study, 150 to 200 TCR beta chains were listed as associated with cytomegalovirus. The sequencing pipeline was judged likely to have produced a cluster of highly shared sequence variants as a technical artifact. Across donors, most TCR sequences were observed very rarely, whereas some public TCRs were present in many individuals. Strong co-occurrence of HLA alleles, especially DR and DQ, made assigning TCR associations to individual alleles difficult. CMV serostatus was the only immune exposure information available for the cohort. In a later analysis, about 17,000 TCR beta sequences were associated with specific HLA alleles at a false discovery rate of 0.05. The 87-base-pair reads could not distinguish some IMGT-functional V segments, including TRBV6-2 and TRBV6-3, so those segments were excluded. A further reported finding was that TCR beta sequences accurately predicted the HLA-A and HLA-B alleles for most subjects in the first cohort. Correlated functional status among segregating V segments might reflect linkage disequilibrium, but an unknown experimental factor could not be ruled out. A later genetic analysis reported fewer N-insertions in productive TCRs among donors in an Asian-associated ancestry cluster than the roughly 620-donor mean. Several of the top co-occurrence clusters appeared to be linked to parvovirus B19, influenza, CMV and Epstein-Barr virus, according to a later analysis. Cytomegalovirus status was reported to be diagnosed by the classifier with high specificity and sensitivity in both the original and validation cohorts. In a later analysis, the rate of TCR association differed among HLA loci, with DRB1 alleles having the most associated TCRs and HLA-C alleles having the fewest. In vitro tests confirmed that a few of the cytomegalovirus-associated TCR beta chains recognize cytomegalovirus antigens. In an earlier analysis of some 500 of the donors, most TCR beta V segments were observed in productive rearrangements about 90% or about 30% of the time, broadly matching IMGT annotations.

V sheds 0 bases and J sheds 0 bases, leaving 9 bases between their ends. Counted from cysteine to phenylalanine, this CDR3 has 15 amino acids. The CDR3 DNA has 45 bases and is translated from base 1. CDR1 and CDR2, per the germline V gene, are MNHEY and SVGAGI. The source of this sequence is a woman in her thirties or forties in good health and CMV-seronegative. What was sequenced was PBMCs. The sequence links TRBV6-5 to TRBJ2-7; TRBD1 is a possible D gene, resting on 6 matching bases. The DNA sequence is TGTGCCAGCAGTTACTCTGAACAGGGCTCCTACGAGCAGTACTTC. Translated, it reads CASSYSEQGSYEQYF.